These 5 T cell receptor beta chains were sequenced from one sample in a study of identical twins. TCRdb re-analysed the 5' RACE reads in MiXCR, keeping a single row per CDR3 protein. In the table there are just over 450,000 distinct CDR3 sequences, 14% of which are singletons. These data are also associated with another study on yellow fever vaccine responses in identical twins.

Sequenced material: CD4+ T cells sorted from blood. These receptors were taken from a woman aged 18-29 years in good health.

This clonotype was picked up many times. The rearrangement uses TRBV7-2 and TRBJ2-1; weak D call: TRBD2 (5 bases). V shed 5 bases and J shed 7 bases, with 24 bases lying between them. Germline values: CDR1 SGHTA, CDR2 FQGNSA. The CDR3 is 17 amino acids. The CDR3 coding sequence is TGTGCCAGCAGCACTTACCTAGCCGTTCAGGCCCGAAATGAGCAGTTCTTC. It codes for CASSTYLAVQARNEQFF.

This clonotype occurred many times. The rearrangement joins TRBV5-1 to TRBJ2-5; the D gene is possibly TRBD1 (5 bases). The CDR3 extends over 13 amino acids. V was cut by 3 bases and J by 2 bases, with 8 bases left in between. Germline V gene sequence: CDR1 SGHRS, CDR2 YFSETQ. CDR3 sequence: CASSWGRQETQYF. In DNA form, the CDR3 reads TGCGCCAGCAGCTGGGGCAGACAAGAGACCCAGTACTTC. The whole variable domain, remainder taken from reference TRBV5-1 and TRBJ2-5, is KAGVTQTPRYLIKTRGQQVTLSCSPISGHRSVSWYQQTPGQGLQFLFEYFSETQRNKGNFPGRFSGRQFSNSRSEMNVSTLELGDSALYLCASSWGRQETQYFGPGTRLLVL.

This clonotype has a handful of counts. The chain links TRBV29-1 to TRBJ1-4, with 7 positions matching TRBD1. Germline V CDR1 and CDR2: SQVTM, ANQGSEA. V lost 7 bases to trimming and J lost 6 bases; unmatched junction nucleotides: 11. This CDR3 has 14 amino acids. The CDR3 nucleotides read TGCAGCGCGGAGCCGGGACAGCGATATGAAAAACTGTTTTTT. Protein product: CSAEPGQRYEKLFF.

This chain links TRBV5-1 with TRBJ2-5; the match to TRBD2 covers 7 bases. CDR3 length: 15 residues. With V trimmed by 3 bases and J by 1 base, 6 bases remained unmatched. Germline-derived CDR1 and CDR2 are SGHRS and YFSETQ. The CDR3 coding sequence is TGCGCCAGCAGCTCAACGGGAGGTCCCCAAGAGACCCAGTACTTC. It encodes CASSSTGGPQETQYF.

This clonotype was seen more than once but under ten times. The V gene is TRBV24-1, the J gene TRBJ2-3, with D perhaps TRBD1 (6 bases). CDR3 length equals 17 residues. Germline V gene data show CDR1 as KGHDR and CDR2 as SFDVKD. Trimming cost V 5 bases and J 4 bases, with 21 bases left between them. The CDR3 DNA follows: TGTGCCACCAGTGTTTCAAGAAGACAGGCTGGGGCAGATACGCAGTATTTT. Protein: CATSVSRRQAGADTQYF.